The rows below give T cell receptor beta chains drawn from one sample of a study of vaccination and CD4 T cells after COVID-19. No antigen has been identified for these receptors. Each CDR3 protein gets one entry after TCRdb re-called the PCR reads with MiXCR. The repertoire holds around 15,000 distinct CDR3 sequences, with approximately 50% as singletons. The sequenced sample was CD4+ T cells from blood, cultured in vitro, obtained about 7 months after SARS-CoV-2 vaccination. The receptors here all came from a human donor who had recovered from COVID-19. Each CDR3 is given with its conserved first and last residue. Fields, in order: V gene, clone size, CDR3 length, D gene, J gene, CDR3 DNA, CDR3 protein. A D gene is named only where the DNA matches it firmly. Clone size is stated in some rows and not others, as once, few, many or a class when expanded.

v_gene: TRBV20-1
abundance: -
len: 16
d_gene: TRBD2
j_gene: TRBJ2-1
CDR3nt: TGCAGTGCTTTAAAGACTAGCGGGGGCCGATACAATGAGCAGTTCTTC
CDR3aa: CSALKTSGGRYNEQFF

v_gene: TRBV18
abundance: -
len: 14
d_gene: TRBD1
j_gene: TRBJ2-7
CDR3nt: TGTGCCAGCTCACAGCAGGGGGCGCTCGGCGAGCAGTACTTC
CDR3aa: CASSQQGALGEQYF

v_gene: TRBV20-1
abundance: -
len: 12
d_gene: -
j_gene: TRBJ2-7
CDR3nt: TGCAGTGCAGCGGAGGGGGAATACGAGCAGTACTTC
CDR3aa: CSAAEGEYEQYF

v_gene: TRBV20-1
abundance: -
len: 14
d_gene: -
j_gene: TRBJ1-1
CDR3nt: TGCAGTGCTATGTATTCAGGGTGGGGTGGGGAAGCTTTCTTT
CDR3aa: CSAMYSGWGGEAFF

v_gene: TRBV7-3
abundance: few
len: 14
d_gene: TRBD1
j_gene: TRBJ2-7
CDR3nt: TGTGCCAGCAGCTTAGGGACAGGGCCCTACGAGCAGTACTTC
CDR3aa: CASSLGTGPYEQYF

v_gene: TRBV20-1
abundance: -
len: 14
d_gene: TRBD2
j_gene: TRBJ2-7
CDR3nt: TGCAGTGCTAGTCGGGGGGGAAACTCCTACGAGCAGTACTTC
CDR3aa: CSASRGGNSYEQYF

v_gene: TRBV18
abundance: -
len: 14
d_gene: -
j_gene: TRBJ1-2
CDR3nt: TGTGCCAGCTCACCAGAGGGGCAGGGGAGTCGCTACACCTTC
CDR3aa: CASSPEGQGSRYTF

v_gene: TRBV20-1
abundance: few
len: 14
d_gene: TRBD1
j_gene: TRBJ1-6
CDR3nt: TGCAGTGCTAGACCCGGGACAGGGGATTCACCCCTCCACTTT
CDR3aa: CSARPGTGDSPLHF

v_gene: TRBV6-1
abundance: -
len: 15
d_gene: TRBD1
j_gene: TRBJ1-2
CDR3nt: TGTGCCAGCAGTGAAGCTCCGCAGGGGGTTCGGGGCTACACCTTC
CDR3aa: CASSEAPQGVRGYTF

v_gene: TRBV20-1
abundance: -
len: 14
d_gene: -
j_gene: TRBJ1-3
CDR3nt: TGCAGTGCTAGTCGTGGGGCGCGTGGAAACACCATATATTTT
CDR3aa: CSASRGARGNTIYF

v_gene: TRBV20-1
abundance: once
len: 16
d_gene: TRBD2
j_gene: TRBJ2-5
CDR3nt: TGCAGTGCTACCCATCCTAGCGGGAGGTCAGGAGAGACCCAGTACTTC
CDR3aa: CSATHPSGRSGETQYF

v_gene: TRBV11-3
abundance: few
len: 13
d_gene: -
j_gene: TRBJ2-5
CDR3nt: TGTGCCAGCAGCTTAGACAGAGAAGAGACCCAGTACTTC
CDR3aa: CASSLDREETQYF

v_gene: TRBV6-1
abundance: -
len: 14
d_gene: TRBD2
j_gene: TRBJ2-3
CDR3nt: TGTGCCAGCCGAACTAGCGGGGTTCGGGATACGCAGTATTTT
CDR3aa: CASRTSGVRDTQYF

v_gene: TRBV7-2
abundance: -
len: 15
d_gene: TRBD2
j_gene: TRBJ2-5
CDR3nt: TGTGCCACCTCGAAGGTAGCGGGAATCGATGGGGCCCAGTACTTC
CDR3aa: CATSKVAGIDGAQYF

v_gene: TRBV19
abundance: -
len: 13
d_gene: -
j_gene: TRBJ2-5
CDR3nt: TGTGCCAGTAGTATCGCCTACCAAGAGACCCAGTACTTC
CDR3aa: CASSIAYQETQYF

v_gene: TRBV20-1
abundance: -
len: 14
d_gene: -
j_gene: TRBJ2-1
CDR3nt: TGCAGCGCTACCAGCGCTACCTCCTACAATGAGCAGTTCTTC
CDR3aa: CSATSATSYNEQFF

v_gene: TRBV7-9
abundance: few
len: 15
d_gene: -
j_gene: TRBJ1-5
CDR3nt: TGTGCCAGCAGTCCGATCGGGTCTGGGAATCAGCCCCAGCATTTT
CDR3aa: CASSPIGSGNQPQHF

v_gene: TRBV5-5
abundance: once
len: 15
d_gene: -
j_gene: TRBJ2-7
CDR3nt: TGTGCCAGCAGCTTGGGGACAGTCCCCTCCTACGAGCAGTACTTC
CDR3aa: CASSLGTVPSYEQYF

v_gene: TRBV12-3/TRBV12-4
abundance: few
len: 12
d_gene: -
j_gene: TRBJ1-5
CDR3nt: TGTGCCAGCATGTATTTTGGTCAGCCCCAGCATTTT
CDR3aa: CASMYFGQPQHF

v_gene: TRBV7-3
abundance: medium-sized
len: 13
d_gene: -
j_gene: TRBJ2-5
CDR3nt: TGTGCCAGCAGCTTTAGCGGACAAGAGACCCAGTACTTC
CDR3aa: CASSFSGQETQYF

v_gene: TRBV7-2
abundance: -
len: 14
d_gene: -
j_gene: TRBJ2-7
CDR3nt: TGTGCCAGCAGCTCCCGCCGGTCCTCCTACGAGCAGTACTTC
CDR3aa: CASSSRRSSYEQYF

v_gene: TRBV12-3/TRBV12-4
abundance: few
len: 13
d_gene: -
j_gene: TRBJ1-6
CDR3nt: TGTGCCAGCAGTTTAGAACAGGCATCACCCCTCCACTTT
CDR3aa: CASSLEQASPLHF

v_gene: TRBV7-2
abundance: -
len: 15
d_gene: TRBD2
j_gene: TRBJ2-5
CDR3nt: TGTGCCAGCAGTAGGACTAGCGGGGGGGCAGAGACCCAGTACTTC
CDR3aa: CASSRTSGGAETQYF

v_gene: TRBV10-3
abundance: -
len: 13
d_gene: TRBD2
j_gene: TRBJ2-3
CDR3nt: TGTGCCATCACCCGGGACTACACAGATACGCAGTATTTT
CDR3aa: CAITRDYTDTQYF

v_gene: TRBV20-1
abundance: -
len: 14
d_gene: TRBD2
j_gene: TRBJ2-5
CDR3nt: TGCAGTGCTAGTCGGCGGGGGGGCTCAGAGACCCAGTACTTC
CDR3aa: CSASRRGGSETQYF

v_gene: TRBV20-1
abundance: few
len: 13
d_gene: TRBD1
j_gene: TRBJ1-5
CDR3nt: TGCAGTGCTTTGACAGGGGGCAATCAGCCCCAGCATTTT
CDR3aa: CSALTGGNQPQHF

v_gene: TRBV15
abundance: few
len: 17
d_gene: -
j_gene: TRBJ2-2
CDR3nt: TGTGCCACCAGCAGGGCCGGTTGGGGCAGGGATTCCGGGGAGCTGTTTTTT
CDR3aa: CATSRAGWGRDSGELFF

v_gene: TRBV6-5
abundance: few
len: 15
d_gene: -
j_gene: TRBJ2-7
CDR3nt: TGTGCCAGCAGTTACGGGGGGACGGACAACTACGAGCAGTACTTC
CDR3aa: CASSYGGTDNYEQYF

v_gene: TRBV20-1
abundance: few
len: 15
d_gene: -
j_gene: TRBJ2-7
CDR3nt: TGCAGTGCTAGTCCCCAGCGCCCTTCACCCTACGAGCAGTACTTC
CDR3aa: CSASPQRPSPYEQYF

v_gene: TRBV7-9
abundance: -
len: 16
d_gene: TRBD2
j_gene: TRBJ2-5
CDR3nt: TGTGCCAGCAGCTTGGGACTAGCAGGGACCAGAGAGACCCAGTACTTC
CDR3aa: CASSLGLAGTRETQYF

v_gene: TRBV6-1
abundance: few
len: 13
d_gene: -
j_gene: TRBJ1-1
CDR3nt: TGTGCCAGCAGTACAGGGCCTGTCACTGAAGCTTTCTTT
CDR3aa: CASSTGPVTEAFF

v_gene: TRBV7-9
abundance: -
len: 15
d_gene: TRBD1
j_gene: TRBJ2-7
CDR3nt: TGTGCCAGCAGCCATGGGACAGGGGCTACCTACGAGCAGTACTTC
CDR3aa: CASSHGTGATYEQYF

v_gene: TRBV4-2
abundance: -
len: 12
d_gene: -
j_gene: TRBJ1-1
CDR3nt: TGTGCCAGCAGCCAAGTTCCAGGGTTGGCTTTCTTT
CDR3aa: CASSQVPGLAFF

v_gene: TRBV5-5
abundance: once
len: 13
d_gene: -
j_gene: TRBJ2-5
CDR3nt: TGTGCCAGCAGCTTCAGCCCCGGAGAGACCCAGTACTTC
CDR3aa: CASSFSPGETQYF

v_gene: TRBV6-1
abundance: -
len: 13
d_gene: -
j_gene: TRBJ1-5
CDR3nt: TGTGCCAGCAGTAGGGACGGGGGACAGCCCCAGCATTTT
CDR3aa: CASSRDGGQPQHF

v_gene: TRBV10-3
abundance: few
len: 13
d_gene: -
j_gene: TRBJ1-1
CDR3nt: TGTGCCACCAGAGACAGAAAGAACACTGAAGCTTTCTTT
CDR3aa: CATRDRKNTEAFF

v_gene: TRBV12-3/TRBV12-4
abundance: -
len: 14
d_gene: TRBD1
j_gene: TRBJ2-7
CDR3nt: TGTGCCAGCATGAGGACAGGCCAGTTTTGGAAGCAGTACTTC
CDR3aa: CASMRTGQFWKQYF

v_gene: TRBV11-1
abundance: -
len: 12
d_gene: -
j_gene: TRBJ2-5
CDR3nt: TGTGCCAGCAGCCCACTGCAGGAGACCCAGTACTTC
CDR3aa: CASSPLQETQYF